The T cell receptor (beta chain) described here comes from a study of T-cell memory formation after mild COVID-19. TCRdb called the 5' RACE reads again in MiXCR, with one record for every CDR3 protein. The sample contains some 210,000 distinct CDR3 sequences, approximately 20% of which appear only once. This clonotype was found a few times. The clonotype comes from an adult woman who had mild COVID-19 (a few samples of this study predate the infection). Cell type and time point are not known. The sequenced sample was PBMCs or a T cell subset sorted from them (not recorded which).

Written as DNA, the CDR3 is TGCGCCAGCAGCCAAGAGAGACTAGTAGCCGGGGAGCTGTTTTTT. Its protein product is CASSQERLVAGELFF. The rearrangement joins TRBV4-1 to TRBJ2-2; tentative D call: TRBD2 (6 bases). The germline V gene has CDR1 MGHRA and CDR2 YSYEKL. The length of the CDR3 is 15 residues. Between the trimmed V and J ends, which lost 0 bases and 6 bases, there was a span of 11 bases.